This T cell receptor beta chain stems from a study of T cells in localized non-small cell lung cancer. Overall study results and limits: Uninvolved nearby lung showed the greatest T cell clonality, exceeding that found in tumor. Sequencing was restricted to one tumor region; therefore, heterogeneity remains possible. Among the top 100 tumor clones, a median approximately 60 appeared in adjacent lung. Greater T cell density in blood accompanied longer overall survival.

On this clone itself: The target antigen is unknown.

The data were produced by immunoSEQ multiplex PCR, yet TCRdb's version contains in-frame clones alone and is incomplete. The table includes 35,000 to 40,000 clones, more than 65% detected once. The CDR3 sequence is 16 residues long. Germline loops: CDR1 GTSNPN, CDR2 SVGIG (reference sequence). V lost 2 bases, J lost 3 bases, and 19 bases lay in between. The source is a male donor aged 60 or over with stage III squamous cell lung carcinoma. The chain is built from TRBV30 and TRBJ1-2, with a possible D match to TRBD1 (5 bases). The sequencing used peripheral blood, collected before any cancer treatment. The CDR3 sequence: CAWSRSSWGVYYGYTF. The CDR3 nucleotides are TGTGCCTGGAGTAGGTCGTCTTGGGGGGTTTACTATGGCTACACCTTC.